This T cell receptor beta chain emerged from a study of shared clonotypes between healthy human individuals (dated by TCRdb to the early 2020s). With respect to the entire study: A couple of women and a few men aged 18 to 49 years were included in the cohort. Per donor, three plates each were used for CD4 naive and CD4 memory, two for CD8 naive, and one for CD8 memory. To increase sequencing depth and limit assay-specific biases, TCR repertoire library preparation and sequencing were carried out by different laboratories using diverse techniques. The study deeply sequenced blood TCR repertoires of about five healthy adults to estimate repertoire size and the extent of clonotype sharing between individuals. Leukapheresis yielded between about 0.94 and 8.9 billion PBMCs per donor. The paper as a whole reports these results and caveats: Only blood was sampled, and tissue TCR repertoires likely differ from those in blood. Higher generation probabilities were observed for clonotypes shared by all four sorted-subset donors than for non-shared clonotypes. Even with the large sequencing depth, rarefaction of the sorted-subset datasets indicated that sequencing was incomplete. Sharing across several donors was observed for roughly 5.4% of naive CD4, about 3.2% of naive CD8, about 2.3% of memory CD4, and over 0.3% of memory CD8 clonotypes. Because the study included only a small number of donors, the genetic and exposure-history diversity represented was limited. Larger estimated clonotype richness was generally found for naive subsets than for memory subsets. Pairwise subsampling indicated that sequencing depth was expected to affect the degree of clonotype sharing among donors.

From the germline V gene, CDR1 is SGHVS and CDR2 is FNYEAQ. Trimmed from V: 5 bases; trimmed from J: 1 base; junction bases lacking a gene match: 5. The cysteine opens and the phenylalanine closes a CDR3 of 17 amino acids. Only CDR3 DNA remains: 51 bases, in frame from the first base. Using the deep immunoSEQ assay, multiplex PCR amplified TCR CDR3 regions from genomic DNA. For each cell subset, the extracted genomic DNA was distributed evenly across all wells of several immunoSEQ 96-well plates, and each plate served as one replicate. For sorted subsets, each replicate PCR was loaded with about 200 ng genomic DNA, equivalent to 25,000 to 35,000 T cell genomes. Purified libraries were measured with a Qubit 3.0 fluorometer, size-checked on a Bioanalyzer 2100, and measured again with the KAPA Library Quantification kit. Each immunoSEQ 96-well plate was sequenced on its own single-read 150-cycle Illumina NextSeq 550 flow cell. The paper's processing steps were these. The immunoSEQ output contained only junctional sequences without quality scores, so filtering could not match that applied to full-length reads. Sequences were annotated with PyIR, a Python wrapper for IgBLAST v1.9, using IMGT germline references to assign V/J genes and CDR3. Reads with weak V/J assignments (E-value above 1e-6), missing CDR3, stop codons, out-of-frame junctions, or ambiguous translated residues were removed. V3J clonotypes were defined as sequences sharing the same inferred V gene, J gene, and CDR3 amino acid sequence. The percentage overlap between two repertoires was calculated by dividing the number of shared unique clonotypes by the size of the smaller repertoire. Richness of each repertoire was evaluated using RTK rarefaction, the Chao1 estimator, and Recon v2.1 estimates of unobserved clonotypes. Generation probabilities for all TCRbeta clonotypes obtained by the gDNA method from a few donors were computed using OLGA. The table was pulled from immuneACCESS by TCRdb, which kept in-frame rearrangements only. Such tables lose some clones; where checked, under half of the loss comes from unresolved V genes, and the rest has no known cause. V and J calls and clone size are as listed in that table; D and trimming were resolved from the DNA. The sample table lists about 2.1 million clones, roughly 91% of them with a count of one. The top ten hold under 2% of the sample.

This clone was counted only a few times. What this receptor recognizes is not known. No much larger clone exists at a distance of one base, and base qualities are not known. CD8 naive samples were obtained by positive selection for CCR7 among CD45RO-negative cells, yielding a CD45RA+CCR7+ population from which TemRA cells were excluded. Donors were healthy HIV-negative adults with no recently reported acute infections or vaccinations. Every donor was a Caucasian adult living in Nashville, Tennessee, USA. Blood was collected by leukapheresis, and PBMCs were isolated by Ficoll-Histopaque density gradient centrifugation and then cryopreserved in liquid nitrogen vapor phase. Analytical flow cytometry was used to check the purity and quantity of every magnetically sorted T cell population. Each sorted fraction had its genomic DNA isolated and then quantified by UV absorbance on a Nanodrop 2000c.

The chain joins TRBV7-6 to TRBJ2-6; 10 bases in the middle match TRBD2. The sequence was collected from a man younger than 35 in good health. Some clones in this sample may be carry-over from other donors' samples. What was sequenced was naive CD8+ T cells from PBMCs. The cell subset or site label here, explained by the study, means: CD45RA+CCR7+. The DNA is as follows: TGTGCCAGCAGCGCGGCGGGACTAGCGTCTGGGGCCAACGTCCTGACTTTC. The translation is CASSAAGLASGANVLTF.